Presented here are 9 T cell receptor beta chains from one specimen sequenced in a study of technical replicates of blood from a handful of donors. The table came from immunoSEQ multiplex PCR; TCRdb's copy has only in-frame clones and leaves some out. This repertoire shows about 75,000 clones, around 97% found once; its top ten account for 0.18%. The specimen was T cells isolated from PBMCs. These TCRs come from a human donor in good health.

The rearrangement joins TRBV7-9 to TRBJ2-7, with D possibly being TRBD2 (5 bases). The CDR3 totals 12 residues. V was clipped by 8 bases and J by 4 bases, with 12 bases between them. Looked up from germline, CDR1 is SEHNR and CDR2 is FQNEAQ (reference sequence). The chain's CDR3 is CASSGRGYEQYF. DNA of the CDR3: TGTGCCAGCTCCGGACGGGGATACGAGCAGTACTTC.

The chain links TRBV10-3 to TRBJ2-1; TRBD2 is a possible D gene (5 bases). Deletions cut 11 bases from V and 10 bases from J, with 15 bases between. The CDR3 is 11 residues long. The germline gives CDR1 ENHRY, CDR2 SYGVKD. DNA for the CDR3: TGTGCCGCCGGACCCTCGGGAGAGCAGTTCTTC. It translates to CAAGPSGEQFF.

The chain uses TRBV10-3 and TRBJ2-5; the D gene is possibly TRBD2 (6 bases). From germline, CDR1 is ENHRY and CDR2 SYGVKD. CDR3 length equals 13 residues. V lost 8 bases and J 4 bases, leaving 14 bases between the germline ends. This chain's CDR3 is CAIGAGNGETQYF. The CDR3 bases are TGTGCCATCGGGGCGGGGAACGGAGAGACCCAGTACTTC.

This clone was observed once. V usage is TRBV5-6 and J usage is TRBJ2-7, with 11 bases fitting TRBD1. Trimming at V came to 3 bases and at J to 2 bases, leaving 10 bases not matched to a gene. The CDR3 runs to 17 residues. Germline values: CDR1 SGHDT, CDR2 YYEEEE. The CDR3 spells CASSWEGQGVMAYEQYF. The CDR3 nucleotides are TGTGCCAGCAGCTGGGAGGGACAGGGGGTAATGGCCTACGAGCAGTACTTC.

This rearrangement joins TRBV5-1 to TRBJ1-5; D is possibly TRBD1 (6 bases). The CDR3 sequence is 15 residues long. The V end was cut by 0 bases, the J end by 3 bases, with 10 bases between. Germline loops: CDR1 SGHRS, CDR2 YFSETQ. As DNA, the CDR3 is TGCGCCAGCAGCTTGGACGGACAGCCCAATCAGCCCCAGCATTTT. Translated: CASSLDGQPNQPQHF.

The chain uses TRBV7-2 and TRBJ1-4; 7 nucleotides line up with TRBD1. V lost 4 bases and J lost 8; bases outside the gene matches: 7. From germline, CDR1 is SGHTA and CDR2 FQGNSA. This CDR3 contains 14 residues. The CDR3 spells CASSSSRGREKLFF. DNA of the CDR3: TGTGCCAGCAGCTCGAGCAGGGGGAGAGAAAAACTGTTTTTT.

The V call is TRBV27, the J call TRBJ2-7; tentatively, D is TRBD2 (6 bases). Germline-derived CDR1 and CDR2 are MNHEY and SMNVEV (reference sequence). CDR3 length: 14 residues. V gave up 3 bases and J gave up 2 bases, with 11 bases separating them. The CDR3 nucleotides are TGTGCCAGCAGTTTTTCGGCGGGGCCCTACGAGCAGTACTTC. This encodes CASSFSAGPYEQYF.

The rearrangement uses TRBV7-6 and TRBJ2-2; 7 bases are shared with TRBD1. Germline V gene sequence: CDR1 SGHVS, CDR2 FNYEAQ. The CDR3 contains 15 residues. With V trimmed by 2 bases and J by 7 bases, 7 bases remained unmatched. CDR3 protein: CASSLMTGSGGELFF. CDR3 DNA: TGTGCCAGCAGCTTAATGACAGGGTCGGGCGGGGAGCTGTTTTTT.

CDR3 coding DNA: TGTGCCAGCAGCTTAGATACGTGGTCCGAGCGTGCAGATACGCAGTATTTT. It is translated as CASSLDTWSERADTQYF. The chain uses TRBV11-2 and TRBJ2-3; the D is unclear. The V end was cut by 0 bases, the J end by 4 bases, with 17 bases between. The CDR3 covers 17 residues. Germline V lookup: CDR1 SGHAT, CDR2 FQNNGV.